Listed below are T cell receptor beta chains from one sample, sequenced in a study of Ad26.COV2.S vaccination and SARS-CoV-2 variants. Measured with immunoSEQ multiplex PCR; TCRdb has only the in-frame clones, and not every one. The profile shows about 250,000 clones, 70% to 90% of them singletons. This material consisted of peripheral blood, taken in a trial of Ad26.COV2.S vaccine versus placebo. The receptors shown here come from a person aged 18-65 years who received the Ad26.COV2.S COVID-19 vaccine or a placebo. Both conserved end residues are part of each CDR3. The D gene is left open where the match is weak. The size entry is marked missing in some rows and otherwise reads once, few, many or a size class.

d_call	v_call	j_call	cdr3_length	clone_size	cdr3_nt	cdr3_aa
NA	TRBV28	TRBJ2-7	12	NA	TGTGCCAGCACCGAGGCCAAGAACGAGCAGTACTTC	CASTEAKNEQYF
NA	TRBV28	TRBJ1-5	15	NA	TGTGCCACCAAACAGACGGGGACTTTAAATCAGCCCCAGCATTTT	CATKQTGTLNQPQHF
NA	TRBV20-1	TRBJ1-1	11	once	TGCAGTGCTAGAGCGCCCTCCGGGGCTTTCTTT	CSARAPSGAFF
NA	TRBV3-1/TRBV3-2	TRBJ2-7	13	NA	TGTGCCAGCAGCCCATCGATCCCCTACGAGCAGTACTTC	CASSPSIPYEQYF
TRBD2	TRBV7-2	TRBJ2-7	16	NA	TGTGCCAGCAGCTTACTAGCGGGGGGCTCCTCCTACGAGCAGTACTTC	CASSLLAGGSSYEQYF
NA	TRBV5-1	TRBJ2-2	15	many	TGCGCCAGCAGCTTGGCCCCAGGGAACACCGGGGAGCTGTTTTTT	CASSLAPGNTGELFF
TRBD1	TRBV7-9	TRBJ2-2	13	NA	TGTGCCAGCAGCACAGGGGGGACCGGGGAGCTGTTTTTT	CASSTGGTGELFF
NA	TRBV12-3/TRBV12-4	TRBJ2-5	12	NA	TGTGCCAGCAGTTCAGGGGAAAGGGGCCAGTACTTC	CASSSGERGQYF
NA	TRBV7-2	TRBJ1-2	13	once	TGTGCCAGCAGTCCCACCCTAAGGGACGGCTACACCTTC	CASSPTLRDGYTF
NA	TRBV14	TRBJ1-1	12	NA	TGTGCCAGCAGCCAAGAAGACCGTGAAGCTTTCTTT	CASSQEDREAFF
NA	TRBV7-2	TRBJ1-5	14	NA	TGTGCCAGCAGCTTAGGGGGGGTCAATCAGCCCCAGCATTTT	CASSLGGVNQPQHF
NA	TRBV11-1	TRBJ1-4	14	few	TGTGCCAGCAGCATCCGGGCCCGTAATGAAAAACTGTTTTTT	CASSIRARNEKLFF
TRBD1	TRBV2	TRBJ1-5	16	NA	TGTGCCAGCAGCGCTCCTCACAGGGGGATGGTTCAGCCCCAGCATTTT	CASSAPHRGMVQPQHF
NA	TRBV28	TRBJ2-7	14	NA	TGTGCCAGCAGTTTACCTACCCTGAGGGGCGAGCAGTACTTC	CASSLPTLRGEQYF